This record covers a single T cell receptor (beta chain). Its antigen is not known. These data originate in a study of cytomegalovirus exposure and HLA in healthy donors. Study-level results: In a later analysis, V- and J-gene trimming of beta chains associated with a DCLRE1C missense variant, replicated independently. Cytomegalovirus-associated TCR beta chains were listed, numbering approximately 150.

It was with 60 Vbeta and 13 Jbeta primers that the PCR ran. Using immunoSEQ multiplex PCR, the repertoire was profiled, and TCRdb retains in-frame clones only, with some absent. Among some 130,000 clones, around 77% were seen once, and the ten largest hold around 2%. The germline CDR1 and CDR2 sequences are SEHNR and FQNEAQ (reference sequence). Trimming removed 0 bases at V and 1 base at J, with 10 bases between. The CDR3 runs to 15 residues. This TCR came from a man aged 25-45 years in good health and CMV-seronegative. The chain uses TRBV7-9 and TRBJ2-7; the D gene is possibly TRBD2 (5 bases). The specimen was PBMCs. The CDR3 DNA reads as TGTGCCAGCAGCTTAGCTAGAGGGTTGTCCTACGAGCAGTACTTC. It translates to CASSLARGLSYEQYF.